Each of the 27 T cell receptor beta chains below was sequenced from the same sample in a study of shared clonotypes between healthy human individuals (dated by TCRdb to about 2020). The library came from the immunoSEQ multiplex PCR assay. Held by TCRdb, this immuneACCESS table contains in-frame sequences only and omits some clones. Under half of the omission traces to an unresolved V gene where checked; the cause of the rest is unknown. Within this sample are about 1 million clones, with 70% to 80% of them counted one time only. Approximately 1.5% of the sample is taken by the ten largest. Sequenced material: memory CD4+ T cells sorted from blood. The cell subset or site label here, explained by the study, means: CD45RA-negative fraction. These receptors were taken from a man younger than 35 in good health.

This clone was detected only a few times. The rearrangement links TRBV7-2 to TRBJ2-1; TRBD1 is a possible D gene (6 bases). The CDR3 spans 15 residues. Germline V gene lookup returns CDR1 SGHTA and CDR2 FQGNSA. Trimming shortened V by 6 bases and J by 3 bases, and 15 bases separated the two germline ends. The CDR3 reads CASRSTGVVYNEQFF. CDR3 bases: TGTGCCAGCAGATCGACAGGAGTCGTCTACAATGAGCAGTTCTTC.

This clone was seen a few times. J is TRBJ2-5 and V is TRBV30; the match to TRBD1 covers 11 bases. This CDR3 has 15 residues. Germline V lookup: CDR1 GTSNPN, CDR2 SVGIG (reference sequence). The ends lost 2 bases at V and 4 bases at J; junction bases unmatched: 6. The CDR3 loop is CAWSTGTGGRETQYF. CDR3 sequence (DNA): TGTGCCTGGAGTACCGGGACAGGGGGGAGAGAGACCCAGTACTTC.

This clone was observed a handful of times. The chain employs TRBV19 and TRBJ1-5; a possible D gene is TRBD1 (6 bases). CDR1 is LNHDA, CDR2 SQIVND, per germline (reference sequence). V was pared by 5 bases and J by 6 bases, with 20 bases between. This CDR3 spans 16 amino acids. The CDR3 is CASSSQGMGGGQPQHF. The CDR3, as DNA: TGTGCCAGTAGTTCCCAGGGAATGGGAGGGGGTCAGCCCCAGCATTTT.

The chain joins TRBV10-3 to TRBJ2-7; 8 nucleotides align to TRBD1. The germline gives CDR1 ENHRY, CDR2 SYGVKD. The CDR3 loop spans 16 amino acids. V trimming: 7 bases; J trimming: 3 bases; junction bases outside the gene matches: 14. The CDR3 reads CAITSTGQGSVYEQYF. As DNA, the CDR3 is TGTGCCATCACCTCAACCGGACAGGGATCGGTCTACGAGCAGTACTTC.

V usage is TRBV7-9 and J usage is TRBJ1-1; TRBD1 is a possible D gene (6 bases). V was shortened by 2 bases and J by 6 bases, with 16 bases between the two germline ends. There are 15 residues in the CDR3. Germline CDR1 and CDR2: SEHNR and FQNEAQ (reference sequence). The CDR3 nucleotides read TGTGCCAGCAGCTTATCGGGGGCGGCGTTCGCTGAAGCTTTCTTT. Encoded protein: CASSLSGAAFAEAFF.

On this clone itself: Other nucleotide sequences in the sample specify the same CDR3. The V call is TRBV5-4, the J call TRBJ2-3; D uncertain. The CDR3 is 13 amino acids. CDR1 and CDR2 from the germline V gene are SGHNT and YYREEE (reference sequence). Trimming cost V 4 bases and J 3 bases, with 9 bases left between them. Here the CDR3 reads CASSRDPTDTQYF. Here the CDR3 DNA reads TGTGCCAGCAGCCGAGATCCGACAGATACGCAGTATTTT.

The chain uses TRBV10-1 and TRBJ1-1, with D hard to call. Germline V gives CDR1 WNHNN, CDR2 SYGVQD (reference sequence). This CDR3 comprises 13 residues. The germline V and J ends were trimmed by 4 bases and 1 base, with 7 bases remaining between them. The CDR3 region has the DNA TGCGCCAGCAGTGGGGCAGCGAACACTGAAGCTTTCTTT. Protein: CASSGAANTEAFF.

The genes are TRBV18 and TRBJ2-5; D not certain. Trimming cost V 8 bases and J 4 bases, with 14 bases left between them. In germline, CDR1 is KGHSH, CDR2 LQKENI. This CDR3 spans 13 amino acids. CDR3 loop: CASTQGRSETQYF. As DNA, the CDR3 is TGTGCCAGCACCCAAGGAAGGTCAGAGACCCAGTACTTC.

The chain is built from TRBV5-4 and TRBJ2-1; possible D gene TRBD2, 6 bases. With 0 bases removed from V and 10 bases from J, the gap between germline ends came to 11 bases. The CDR3 is made up of 13 amino acids. The germline CDR1 and CDR2 sequences are SGHNT and YYREEE (reference sequence). The CDR3 loop is CASSLAASDEQFF. The CDR3 region has the DNA TGTGCCAGCAGCTTGGCCGCTAGCGACGAGCAGTTCTTC. Variable domain in full (rest from reference TRBV5-4 and TRBJ2-1): ETGVTQSPTHLIKTRGQQVTLRCSSQSGHNTVSWYQQALGQGPQFIFQYYREEENGRGNFPPRFSGLQFPNYSSELNVNALELDDSALYLCASSLAASDEQFFGPGTRLTVL.

This chain uses TRBV7-2 with TRBJ2-1; the D is unclear. This CDR3 comprises 11 residues. V lost 3 bases to trimming and J lost 7 bases, with 4 bases between them. In germline, CDR1 is SGHTA, CDR2 FQGNSA. The CDR3 DNA reads as TGTGCCAGCAGCTTTTTGAATGAGCAGTTCTTC. Translation: CASSFLNEQFF.

J is TRBJ2-2 and V is TRBV5-1; 7 bases align to TRBD1. The CDR3 is 16 residues long. V lost 3 bases to trimming and J lost 2 bases; unmatched junction nucleotides: 7. CDR1 and CDR2 from the germline V gene are SGHRS and YFSETQ. For the CDR3, the DNA is TGCGCCAGCAGCTACACAGGGGAACGCAACACCGGGGAGCTGTTTTTT. This codes for CASSYTGERNTGELFF.

The chain links TRBV13 to TRBJ2-3; 10 bases align to TRBD2. Trimming cost V 5 bases and J 5 bases; bases outside gene matches: 7. The CDR3 is 15 residues long. Germline V gene sequence: CDR1 PRHDT, CDR2 FYEKMQ (reference sequence). The CDR3 nucleotides are TGTGCCAGCAGCGTACAGCGGGGGGGCGGAGATACGCAGTATTTT. Protein: CASSVQRGGGDTQYF.

The chain has TRBV7-8 and TRBJ1-1; D uncertain. CDR1 and CDR2 from the germline V gene are SGHVS and FQNEAQ. This CDR3 is built from 14 residues. The V and J ends lost 5 bases and 2 bases respectively, with 12 bases between them. DNA of the CDR3: TGTGCCAGCAGCCCCAGGCCTCCAAACACTGAAGCTTTCTTT. Residues: CASSPRPPNTEAFF.

The CDR3 bases are TGTGCCAGCAGTCAGAACAATGAGCAGTTCTTC. Protein product: CASSQNNEQFF. V usage is TRBV6-5 and J usage is TRBJ2-1, with D unresolved. V lost 5 bases and J lost 5, with 4 bases in between. There are 11 residues in the CDR3. Germline V gene lookup returns CDR1 MNHEY and CDR2 SVGAGI.

As to this clone: The junction does not match germline at one end; this may be a read error. The chain combines TRBV5-1 with TRBJ2-3; a possible D gene is TRBD1 (5 bases). The CDR3 is made up of 14 amino acids. Germline V gives CDR1 SGHRS, CDR2 YFSETQ. Here the CDR3 DNA reads TGCGCCAGCAGCGGGCCTCAAGACACAGGTACGCAGTATTTT. Its translation: CASSGPQDTGTQYF.

The chain employs TRBV30 and TRBJ1-6; 7 bases align to TRBD1. There are 14 residues in the CDR3. Germline trimming cut 3 bases from V and 10 bases from J; bases unmatched to any gene: 9. The germline CDR1 and CDR2 sequences are GTSNPN and SVGIG (reference sequence). The CDR3 region has the DNA TGTGCCTGGAGCTCGGGAGGGGGCCAGTCACCCCTCCACTTT. Translation gives CAWSSGGGQSPLHF.

The sample holds one count of this clone. The chain joins TRBV7-2 to TRBJ2-7, with no clear D. V lost 4 bases, J lost 3 bases, and 10 bases lay in between. CDR3 length equals 13 residues. From germline, CDR1 is SGHTA and CDR2 FQGNSA. The CDR3 spells CASSSSVGYEQYF. CDR3 DNA: TGTGCCAGCAGCTCCAGTGTGGGCTACGAGCAGTACTTC.

This rearrangement joins TRBV30 to TRBJ1-3; no reliable D call. Germline CDR1 GTSNPN, CDR2 SVGIG (reference sequence). Trimming stripped 2 bases from V and 2 bases from J, with 10 bases between. The CDR3 length is 14 residues. CDR3 sequence reads: CAWSSLAAGNTIYF. The CDR3 region has the DNA TGTGCCTGGAGTAGTTTGGCTGCTGGAAACACCATATATTTT.

This clone was seen a few times. The CDR3 region has the DNA TGTGCCTGGAGTGTAAACGCTGCGCGAGCCTATAATTCACCCCTCCACTTT. Protein sequence: CAWSVNAARAYNSPLHF. V is TRBV30 and J is TRBJ1-6; D unresolved. Germline CDR1 is GTSNPN and CDR2 is SVGIG (reference sequence). The CDR3 has 17 amino acids. V was cut by 0 bases and J by 2 bases, with 14 bases left in between.

This clone was counted a single time. The genes are TRBV5-4 and TRBJ2-6, with D unclear. The CDR3 runs 17 residues. Germline CDR1 and CDR2: SGHNT and YYREEE (reference sequence). With 3 bases removed from V and 0 bases from J, the gap between germline ends came to 13 bases. CDR3 residues: CASSSESLTSGANVLTF. CDR3 coding DNA: TGTGCCAGCAGCTCAGAGTCTCTAACCTCTGGGGCCAACGTCCTGACTTTC.

This chain connects TRBV7-2 to TRBJ1-2; D ambiguous. The germline gives CDR1 SGHTA, CDR2 FQGNSA. Trimming removed 1 base from V and 2 bases from J, with 11 bases in between. The CDR3 totals 15 residues. Written as DNA, the CDR3 is TGTGCCAGCAGCTTAGGACCGACCTACAACTATGGCTACACCTTC. This encodes CASSLGPTYNYGYTF.

The chain uses TRBV5-1 and TRBJ1-1; possibly TRBD1 for D (5 bases). V lost 0 bases, J lost 0 bases, and 12 bases lay in between. Germline CDR1 and CDR2: SGHRS and YFSETQ. The CDR3 is 16 amino acids. CDR3: CASSLEGAGLNTEAFF. The CDR3 region has the DNA TGCGCCAGCAGCTTGGAGGGTGCAGGGCTGAACACTGAAGCTTTCTTT.

The V gene is TRBV2, the J gene TRBJ1-1; 8 nucleotides align to TRBD1. The trim removed 5 bases at V and 7 bases at J, leaving 12 bases unmatched. The CDR3 is 15 residues long. Germline assignment: CDR1 SNHLY and CDR2 FYNNEI. The CDR3 DNA reads as TGTGCCAGCAGTCACGACAGGGGTGGAAATGATGAAGCTTTCTTT. Its translation: CASSHDRGGNDEAFF.

This clone appeared a single time. The chain links TRBV5-1 to TRBJ2-5; 11 bases match TRBD1. The CDR3 runs 16 residues. Germline values: CDR1 SGHRS, CDR2 YFSETQ. V gave up 4 bases and J gave up 6 bases; unmatched junction bases: 11. CDR3 in amino acids: CASSPAGTGGGQTQYF. CDR3 sequence (DNA): TGCGCCAGCAGCCCCGCCGGGACAGGGGGTGGGCAGACCCAGTACTTC.

Worth noting for this clone: Different DNA sequences within this sample yield the same CDR3. The CDR3 sequence is CASSPWRRGNLSNYGYTF. The CDR3 DNA follows: TGTGCCAGCAGTCCTTGGAGGCGCGGTAATCTCAGCAACTATGGCTACACCTTC. This chain joins TRBV9 and TRBJ1-2; D uncertain. The germline gives CDR1 SGDLS, CDR2 YYNGEE. V lost 5 bases and J lost 2, with 25 bases in between. This CDR3 comprises 18 residues.

CDR3 nucleotides: TGTGCCAGCAGCTTAGCGCTGGTCCCCTACGAGCAGTACTTC. It is translated as CASSLALVPYEQYF. V usage is TRBV7-9 and J usage is TRBJ2-7; D unresolved. Germline V gene lookup returns CDR1 SEHNR and CDR2 FQNEAQ (reference sequence). V dropped 0 bases and J dropped 2 bases, with 8 bases sitting between them. This CDR3 comprises 14 residues.

This clone appeared many times. Distinct nucleotide sequences in the sample also encode this CDR3. The chain links TRBV10-1 to TRBJ1-5; D is unresolved. With 2 bases removed from V and 0 bases from J, the gap between germline ends came to 2 bases. Germline-derived CDR1 and CDR2 are WNHNN and SYGVQD (reference sequence). The CDR3 extends over 13 amino acids. CDR3 sequence (DNA): TGCGCCAGCAGTGAGAATAGCAATCAGCCCCAGCATTTT. Translation: CASSENSNQPQHF.